The rows below give T cell receptor beta chains drawn from one sample of a study of blood T cell repertoires in COVID-19. Method: immunoSEQ multiplex PCR; TCRdb's copy keeps in-frame clones and lacks some. The data show some 220,000 clones, 65% to 90% seen once. The sequencing input was peripheral blood. The receptors originated from a woman between 65 and 79 years old with COVID-19, enrolled during active disease. CDR3s include the opening cysteine and the closing phenylalanine or tryptophan. D genes are given only for firm matches. Clone size, where shown, is once, few, many, or a class for clones that have expanded.

D gene	V gene	clone size	J gene	CDR3 DNA	CDR3 protein
NA	TRBV6-1	NA	TRBJ1-4	TGTGCCAGCAGTGAAGAAAGACAGATTCGGCTGTTTTTT	CASSEERQIRLFF
TRBD1	TRBV5-4	NA	TRBJ2-3	TGTGCCAGCAGCTCCTGGGACAGGGCGGTAGATACGCAGTATTTT	CASSSWDRAVDTQYF
TRBD1	TRBV27	NA	TRBJ1-5	TGTGCCAGCAGTCCCCAGCCAGACAGGGGAGAGGGCAATCAGCCCCAGCATTTT	CASSPQPDRGEGNQPQHF
TRBD2	TRBV30	NA	TRBJ2-2	TGTGCCTGGAGTCCCGGACTAGCGGGAGTTAACGGGGAGCTGTTTTTT	CAWSPGLAGVNGELFF
TRBD1	TRBV5-4	NA	TRBJ1-6	TGTGCCAGCAGCCCAGCCGGGACAGGGAGCTCCTATAATTCACCCCTCCACTTT	CASSPAGTGSSYNSPLHF
NA	TRBV4-1	NA	TRBJ2-5	TGCGCCAGCTCAATTGGGGTAGGGGGCCAAGAGACCCAGTACTTC	CASSIGVGGQETQYF
NA	TRBV6-2/TRBV6-3	once	TRBJ1-1	TGTGCCAGCAGCCGGACAGACACTGAAGCTTTCTTT	CASSRTDTEAFF
NA	TRBV3-1/TRBV3-2	NA	TRBJ2-1	TGTGCCAGCAGCCAAGGGTTTACGGTAAGCTCCTACAATGAGCAGTTCTTC	CASSQGFTVSSYNEQFF
NA	TRBV27	NA	TRBJ1-5	TGTGCCAGCAGTCGTAGTAGCAATCAGCCCCAGCATTTT	CASSRSSNQPQHF
NA	TRBV11-3	few	TRBJ2-3	TGTGCCAGCAGCCGCGGGGCCACAGATACGCAGTATTTT	CASSRGATDTQYF
TRBD2	TRBV2	once	TRBJ2-3	TGTGCCAGCAGAATACTAGCGCAGGACTGGGATACGCAGTATTTT	CASRILAQDWDTQYF
TRBD1	TRBV5-1	NA	TRBJ1-1	TGCGCCACTAGACAGGGGGCGGTGAACACTGAAGCTTTCTTT	CATRQGAVNTEAFF
NA	TRBV12-3/TRBV12-4	NA	TRBJ1-1	TGTGCCAGCAGCCCACGTGGGTTGGAGGCTTTCTTT	CASSPRGLEAFF
NA	TRBV9	once	TRBJ2-3	TGTGCCAGCAGCGTAGTATGGGGGGCAGATACGCAGTATTTT	CASSVVWGADTQYF
TRBD2	TRBV19	NA	TRBJ2-7	TGTGCCAGTCGACTAGCGAATATAGACTCCTACGAGCAGTACTTC	CASRLANIDSYEQYF
NA	TRBV2	NA	TRBJ1-5	TGTGCCAGCAGTGACAGATATAGCAATCAGCCCCAGCATTTT	CASSDRYSNQPQHF
TRBD1	TRBV5-1	NA	TRBJ1-1	TGCGCCAGCAGCTCGACAGGGGGTCTGAACACTGAAGCTTTCTTT	CASSSTGGLNTEAFF
TRBD1	TRBV11-3	NA	TRBJ2-5	TGTGCCAGCAGCTTGGGGACAGGGGAGGGAGAGACCCAGTACTTC	CASSLGTGEGETQYF
TRBD1	TRBV6-5	NA	TRBJ1-5	TGTGCCAGCAGTTACTCCCGGACAGGTGGTCAGCCCCAGCATTTT	CASSYSRTGGQPQHF
NA	TRBV18	NA	TRBJ1-5	TGTGCCAGCTCACACGGTGACACCAAAAATCAGCCCCAGCATTTT	CASSHGDTKNQPQHF
NA	TRBV29-1	NA	TRBJ1-1	TGCAGCGTAGATTTACGAGCGAACACTGAAGCTTTCTTT	CSVDLRANTEAFF
NA	TRBV5-5	NA	TRBJ2-5	TGTGCCAGCAGCTTGACCCTAGCGCAGAGAGAGACCCAGTACTTC	CASSLTLAQRETQYF
TRBD1	TRBV7-9	once	TRBJ2-5	TGTGCCGGGGGACAGGGCAATGAGGAGACCCAGTACTTC	CAGGQGNEETQYF
NA	TRBV6-5	NA	TRBJ1-2	TGTGCCAGCAGTTACACCTCAGGTGGCTATGGCTACACCTTC	CASSYTSGGYGYTF
TRBD2	TRBV28	NA	TRBJ2-3	TGTGCCAGCAGTTTACCCGGGACTAGCGGCACAGATACGCAGTATTTT	CASSLPGTSGTDTQYF
TRBD2	TRBV4-2	NA	TRBJ2-1	TGTGCCAGCAGCCAACCCATTAGCGGGGCCTACAATGAGCAGTTCTTC	CASSQPISGAYNEQFF
TRBD2	TRBV27	NA	TRBJ2-5	TGTGCCAGCAGTAACCGCGGGGGACTAGAGACCCAGTACTTC	CASSNRGGLETQYF
NA	TRBV4-3	NA	TRBJ1-6	TGCGCCAGCAGCCAACTCCTGTCGGATTACAGCTCCTATAATTCACCCCTCCACTTT	CASSQLLSDYSSYNSPLHF
TRBD1	TRBV29-1	NA	TRBJ1-2	TGCAGCGTTCCCGGTGCAGGACAGGAGATCAACTATGGCTACACCTTC	CSVPGAGQEINYGYTF
TRBD2	TRBV27	NA	TRBJ2-7	TGTGCCAGCAGTTTCGGGGGGTACGAGCAGTACTTC	CASSFGGYEQYF
TRBD1	TRBV7-3	NA	TRBJ1-2	TGTGCCAGCAGCCGGGACAGGGAGGATGGCTACACCTTC	CASSRDREDGYTF
NA	TRBV10-3	NA	TRBJ1-6	TGTGCCACCGGGTTGGGACACGGGGATTCACCCCTCCACTTT	CATGLGHGDSPLHF
NA	TRBV7-2	NA	TRBJ2-7	TGTGCCAGCAGCTTAACCTCCGGGGTGGAGGGCTACGAGCAGTACTTC	CASSLTSGVEGYEQYF
NA	TRBV5-8	NA	TRBJ1-2	TGTGCCAGCAGCTTACAGGCTAACTATGGCTACACCTTC	CASSLQANYGYTF
NA	TRBV11-2	NA	TRBJ1-1	TGTGCCAGCAGCCGGACAGTCACTGAAGCTTTCTTT	CASSRTVTEAFF
TRBD1	TRBV7-9	NA	TRBJ1-2	TGTGCCAGCAGCGCGGGACAGGGGCGTAGGCATGGCTACACCTTC	CASSAGQGRRHGYTF
NA	TRBV5-6	once	TRBJ1-1	TGTGCCAGCAGACGGGAGAGGCGGAGCACTGAAGCTTTCTTT	CASRRERRSTEAFF
NA	TRBV2	few	TRBJ1-5	TGTGCCAGCAGTGCCAGGGGCTGGAATCAGCCCCAGCATTTT	CASSARGWNQPQHF
TRBD1	TRBV12-5	NA	TRBJ2-1	TGTGCTGCGGGGGACAGGGGGGATGATGAGCAGTTCTTC	CAAGDRGDDEQFF
TRBD1	TRBV7-2	once	TRBJ2-7	TGTGCCAGCAGCTTTACAGGGGCCGGGTACTACGAGCAGTACTTC	CASSFTGAGYYEQYF
TRBD1	TRBV25-1	NA	TRBJ2-5	TGTGCCAGCGGCCAGACAGGGGGTAGGGAGACCCAGTACTTC	CASGQTGGRETQYF
NA	TRBV19	NA	TRBJ2-2	TGTGCCAGTAGTATACAGGCTAACACCGGGGAGCTGTTTTTT	CASSIQANTGELFF
NA	TRBV18	NA	TRBJ1-2	TGTGCCAGCTCACCTCAGACAGTGCCTGGCTACACCTTC	CASSPQTVPGYTF
NA	TRBV19	once	TRBJ2-1	TGTGCCAGTAGTCCCTCACGGAGCTCCTACAATGAGCAGTTCTTC	CASSPSRSSYNEQFF
TRBD1	TRBV5-8	NA	TRBJ1-2	TGTGCCAGCAACAGGGGGCGTGCAGCTAACTATGGCTACACCTTC	CASNRGRAANYGYTF
NA	TRBV19	NA	TRBJ1-2	TGTGCCACCTACAGGGTTGGCTATGGCTACACCTTC	CATYRVGYGYTF
NA	TRBV19	NA	TRBJ2-7	TGTGCCAGTAGTATAATCACAGGGAGCTACGAGCAGTACTTC	CASSIITGSYEQYF
TRBD2	TRBV9	NA	TRBJ2-1	TGTGCCAGCAGCGCAAGGACTAGCGGGGTCTCCTACAATGAGCAGTTCTTC	CASSARTSGVSYNEQFF
TRBD2	TRBV2	NA	TRBJ2-5	TGTGCCAGCAGGGTCCGGCCGACTAGCGGGAGAGAGACCCAGTACTTC	CASRVRPTSGRETQYF
TRBD2	TRBV6-4	once	TRBJ2-3	TGTGCCAGCAGCCTGGGACTAGGGGACACAGATACGCAGTATTTT	CASSLGLGDTDTQYF